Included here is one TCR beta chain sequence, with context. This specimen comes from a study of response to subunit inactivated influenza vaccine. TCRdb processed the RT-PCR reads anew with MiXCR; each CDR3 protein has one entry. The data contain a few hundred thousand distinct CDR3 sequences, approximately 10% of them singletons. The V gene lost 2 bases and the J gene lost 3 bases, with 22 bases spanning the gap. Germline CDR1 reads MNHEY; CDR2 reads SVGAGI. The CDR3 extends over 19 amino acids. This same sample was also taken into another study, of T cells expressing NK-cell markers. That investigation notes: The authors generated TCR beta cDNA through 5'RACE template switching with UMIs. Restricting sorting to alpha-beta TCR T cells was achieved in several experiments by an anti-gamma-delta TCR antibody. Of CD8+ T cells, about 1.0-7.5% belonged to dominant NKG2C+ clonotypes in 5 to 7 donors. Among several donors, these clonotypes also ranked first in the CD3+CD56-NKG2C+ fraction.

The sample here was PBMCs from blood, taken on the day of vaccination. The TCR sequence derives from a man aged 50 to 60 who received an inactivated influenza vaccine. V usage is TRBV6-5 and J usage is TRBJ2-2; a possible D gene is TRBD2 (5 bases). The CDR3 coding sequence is TGTGCCAGCAGTTACCAAACACACCAGCGGCCTATATACACCGGGGAGCTGTTTTTT. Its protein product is CASSYQTHQRPIYTGELFF.